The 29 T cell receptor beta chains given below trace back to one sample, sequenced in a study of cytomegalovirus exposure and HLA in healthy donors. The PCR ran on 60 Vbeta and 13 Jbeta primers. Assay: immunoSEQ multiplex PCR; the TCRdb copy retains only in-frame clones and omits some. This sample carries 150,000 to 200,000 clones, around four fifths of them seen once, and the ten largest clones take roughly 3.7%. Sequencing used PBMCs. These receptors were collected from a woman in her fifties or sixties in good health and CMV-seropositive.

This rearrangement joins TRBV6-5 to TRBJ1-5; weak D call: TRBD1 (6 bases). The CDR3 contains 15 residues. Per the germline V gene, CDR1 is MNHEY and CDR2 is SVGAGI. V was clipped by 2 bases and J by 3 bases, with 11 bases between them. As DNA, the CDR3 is TGTGCCAGCAGTTACGGCAGGGGCGACAATCAGCCCCAGCATTTT. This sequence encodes CASSYGRGDNQPQHF.

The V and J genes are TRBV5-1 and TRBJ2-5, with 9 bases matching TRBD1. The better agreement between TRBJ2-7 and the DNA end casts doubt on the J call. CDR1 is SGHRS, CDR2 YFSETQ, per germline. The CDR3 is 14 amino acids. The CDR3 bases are TGCGCCAGCAGCTTAGCGGGACAGGGAAACGAGCAGTACTTC. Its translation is CASSLAGQGNEQYF.

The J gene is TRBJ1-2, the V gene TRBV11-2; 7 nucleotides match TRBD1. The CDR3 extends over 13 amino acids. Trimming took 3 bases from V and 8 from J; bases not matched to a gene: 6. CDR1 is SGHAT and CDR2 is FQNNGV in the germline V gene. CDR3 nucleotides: TGTGCCAGCAGCTTGGGACAGTCGCGCGGCTACACCTTC. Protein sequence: CASSLGQSRGYTF.

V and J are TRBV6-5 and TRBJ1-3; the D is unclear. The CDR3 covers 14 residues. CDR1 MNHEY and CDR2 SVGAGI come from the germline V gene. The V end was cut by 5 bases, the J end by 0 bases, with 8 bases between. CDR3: CASSALSSGNTIYF. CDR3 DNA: TGTGCCAGCAGTGCCCTAAGCTCTGGAAACACCATATATTTT.

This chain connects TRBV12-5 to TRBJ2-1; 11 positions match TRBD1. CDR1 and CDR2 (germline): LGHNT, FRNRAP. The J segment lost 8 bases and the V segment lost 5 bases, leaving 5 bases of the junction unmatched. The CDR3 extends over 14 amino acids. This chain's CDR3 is CASGPGQGDDEQFF. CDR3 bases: TGTGCTAGTGGTCCGGGACAGGGGGACGATGAGCAGTTCTTC.

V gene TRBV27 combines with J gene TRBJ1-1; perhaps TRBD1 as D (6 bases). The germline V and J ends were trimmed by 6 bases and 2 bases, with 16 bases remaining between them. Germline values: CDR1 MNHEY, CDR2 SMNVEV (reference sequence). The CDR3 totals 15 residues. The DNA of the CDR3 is TGTGCCAGCAGATACACTGGACAGAGAAACACTGAAGCTTTCTTT. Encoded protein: CASRYTGQRNTEAFF.

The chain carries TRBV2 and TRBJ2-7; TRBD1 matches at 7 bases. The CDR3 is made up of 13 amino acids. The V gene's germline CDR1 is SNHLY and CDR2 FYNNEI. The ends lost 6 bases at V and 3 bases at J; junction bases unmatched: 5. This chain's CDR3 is CASSSGQIYEQYF. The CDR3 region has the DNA TGTGCCAGCAGCTCGGGACAGATCTACGAGCAGTACTTC.

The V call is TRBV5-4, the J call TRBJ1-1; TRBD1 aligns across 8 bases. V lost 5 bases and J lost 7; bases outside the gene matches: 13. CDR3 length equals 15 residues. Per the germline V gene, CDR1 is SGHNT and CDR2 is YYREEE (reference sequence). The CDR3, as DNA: TGTGCCAGCAGACTTACAGGGGGGCGAAGTGGTGAAGCTTTCTTT. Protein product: CASRLTGGRSGEAFF.

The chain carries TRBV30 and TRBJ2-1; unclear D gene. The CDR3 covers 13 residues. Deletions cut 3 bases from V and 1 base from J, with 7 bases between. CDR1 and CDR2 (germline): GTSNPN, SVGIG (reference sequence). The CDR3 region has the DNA TGTGCCTGGAGCGGGTATTCCTACAATGAGCAGTTCTTC. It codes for CAWSGYSYNEQFF. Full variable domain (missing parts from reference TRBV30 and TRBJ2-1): SQTIHQWPATLVQPVGSPLSLECTVEGTSNPNLYWYRQAAGRGLQLLFYSVGIGQISSEVPQNLSASRPQDRQFILSSKKLLLSDSGFYLCAWSGYSYNEQFFGPGTRLTVL.

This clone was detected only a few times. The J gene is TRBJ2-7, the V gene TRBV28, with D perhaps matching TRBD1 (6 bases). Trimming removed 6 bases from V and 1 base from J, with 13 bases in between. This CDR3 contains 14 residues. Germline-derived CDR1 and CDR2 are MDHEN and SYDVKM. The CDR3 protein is CASRPQGRSYEQYF. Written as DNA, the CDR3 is TGTGCCAGCAGGCCACAGGGTAGGTCCTACGAGCAGTACTTC.

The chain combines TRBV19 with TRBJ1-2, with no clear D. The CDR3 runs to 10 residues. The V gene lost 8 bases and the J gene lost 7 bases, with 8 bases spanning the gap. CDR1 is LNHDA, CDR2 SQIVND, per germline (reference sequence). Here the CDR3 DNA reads TGTGCCAGTGGCTTTGGTGGCTACACCTTC. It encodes CASGFGGYTF.

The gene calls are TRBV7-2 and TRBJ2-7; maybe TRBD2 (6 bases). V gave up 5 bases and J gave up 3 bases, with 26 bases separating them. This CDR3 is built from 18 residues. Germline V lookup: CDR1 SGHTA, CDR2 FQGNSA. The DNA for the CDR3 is TGTGCCAGCAGCCGAACCGGCAGGGAGGCACTGGATATCTACGAGCAGTACTTC. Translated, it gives CASSRTGREALDIYEQYF.

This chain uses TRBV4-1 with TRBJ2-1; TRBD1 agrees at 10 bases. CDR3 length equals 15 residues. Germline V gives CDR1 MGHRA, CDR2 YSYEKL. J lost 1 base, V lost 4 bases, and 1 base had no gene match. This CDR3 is CASSPGQGSYNEQFF. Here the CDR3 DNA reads TGCGCCAGCAGCCCGGGACAGGGGTCCTACAATGAGCAGTTCTTC.

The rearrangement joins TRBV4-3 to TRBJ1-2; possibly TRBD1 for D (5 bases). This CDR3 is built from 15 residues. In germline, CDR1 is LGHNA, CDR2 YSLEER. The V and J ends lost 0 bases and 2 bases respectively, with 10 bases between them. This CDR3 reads CASSQDFGGNYGYTF. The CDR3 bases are TGCGCCAGCAGCCAAGATTTTGGGGGGAACTATGGCTACACCTTC.

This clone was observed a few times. CDR3 nucleotides: TGTGCCAGCAGCCTGGGACTAGCGGGCACCCACGAGCAGTACTTC. It translates to CASSLGLAGTHEQYF. The rearrangement uses TRBV7-6 and TRBJ2-7, with 12 bases aligning to TRBD2. The V and J ends lost 5 bases and 5 bases, in that order; junction bases with no gene match: 7. Germline CDR1 and CDR2: SGHVS and FNYEAQ. CDR3 length: 15 amino acids.

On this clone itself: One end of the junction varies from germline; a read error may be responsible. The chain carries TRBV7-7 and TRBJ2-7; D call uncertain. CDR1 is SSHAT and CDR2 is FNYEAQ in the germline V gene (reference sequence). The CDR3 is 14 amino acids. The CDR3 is CASSSSSSGYEQYF. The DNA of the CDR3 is TGTGCTAGCAGCTCAAGTTCTTCCGGCTACGAGCAGTACTTC.

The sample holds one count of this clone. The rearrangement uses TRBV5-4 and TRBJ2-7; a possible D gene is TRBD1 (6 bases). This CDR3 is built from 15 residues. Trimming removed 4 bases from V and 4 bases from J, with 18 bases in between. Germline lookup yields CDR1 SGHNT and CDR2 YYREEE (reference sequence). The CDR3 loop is CASSRILAGVYEQYF. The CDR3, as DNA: TGTGCCAGCAGCCGCATCCTGGCAGGGGTTTACGAGCAGTACTTC.

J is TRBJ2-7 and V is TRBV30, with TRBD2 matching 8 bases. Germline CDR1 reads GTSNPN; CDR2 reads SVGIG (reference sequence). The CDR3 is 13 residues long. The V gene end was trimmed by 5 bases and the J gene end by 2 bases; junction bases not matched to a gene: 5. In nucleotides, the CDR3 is TGTGCCTGGGCCGGGACTAGGGCCTACGAGCAGTACTTC. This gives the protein CAWAGTRAYEQYF. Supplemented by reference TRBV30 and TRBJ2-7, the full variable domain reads SQTIHQWPATLVQPVGSPLSLECTVEGTSNPNLYWYRQAAGRGLQLLFYSVGIGQISSEVPQNLSASRPQDRQFILSSKKLLLSDSGFYLCAWAGTRAYEQYFGPGTRLTVT.

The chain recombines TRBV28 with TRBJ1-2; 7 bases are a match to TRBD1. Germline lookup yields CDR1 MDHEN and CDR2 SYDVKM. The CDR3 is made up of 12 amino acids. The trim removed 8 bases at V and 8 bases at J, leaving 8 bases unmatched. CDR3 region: CASAMTGKGYTF. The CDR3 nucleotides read TGTGCCAGCGCGATGACAGGGAAGGGCTACACCTTC.

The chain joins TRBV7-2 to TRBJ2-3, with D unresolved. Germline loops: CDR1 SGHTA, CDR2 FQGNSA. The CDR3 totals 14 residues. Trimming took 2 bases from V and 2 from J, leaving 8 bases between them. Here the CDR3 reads CASSLQSPTDTQYF. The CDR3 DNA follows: TGTGCCAGCAGCTTACAGTCCCCCACAGATACGCAGTATTTT. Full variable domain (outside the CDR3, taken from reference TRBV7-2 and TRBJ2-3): GAGVSQSPSNKVTEKGKDVELRCDPISGHTALYWYRQSLGQGLEFLIYFQGNSAPDKSGLPSDRFSAERTGGSVSTLTIQRTQQEDSAVYLCASSLQSPTDTQYFGPGTRLTVL.

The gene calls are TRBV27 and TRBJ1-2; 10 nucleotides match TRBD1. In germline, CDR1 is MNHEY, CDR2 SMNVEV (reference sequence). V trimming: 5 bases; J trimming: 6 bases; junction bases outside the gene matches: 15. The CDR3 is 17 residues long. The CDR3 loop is CASSRSDRGPSIHGYTF. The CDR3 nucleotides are TGTGCCAGCAGTCGGAGCGACAGGGGGCCTTCTATCCATGGCTACACCTTC.

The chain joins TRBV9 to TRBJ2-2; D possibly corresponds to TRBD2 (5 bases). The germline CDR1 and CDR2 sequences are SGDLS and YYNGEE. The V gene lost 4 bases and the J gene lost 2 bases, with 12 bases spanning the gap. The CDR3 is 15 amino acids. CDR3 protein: CASSIPGKNTGELFF. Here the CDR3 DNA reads TGTGCCAGCAGCATTCCCGGGAAAAACACCGGGGAGCTGTTTTTT.

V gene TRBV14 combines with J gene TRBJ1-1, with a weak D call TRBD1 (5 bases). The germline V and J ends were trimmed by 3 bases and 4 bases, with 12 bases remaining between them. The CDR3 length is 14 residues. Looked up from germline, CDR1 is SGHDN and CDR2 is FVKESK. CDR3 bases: TGTGCCAGCAGCCAGGACACCGTCAGCACTGAAGCTTTCTTT. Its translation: CASSQDTVSTEAFF.

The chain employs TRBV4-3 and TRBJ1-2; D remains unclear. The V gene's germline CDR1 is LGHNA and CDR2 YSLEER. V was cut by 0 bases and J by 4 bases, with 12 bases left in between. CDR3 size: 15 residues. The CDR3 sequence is CASSQDRGISYGYTF. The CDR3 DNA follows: TGCGCCAGCAGCCAAGATCGGGGTATTTCCTATGGCTACACCTTC.

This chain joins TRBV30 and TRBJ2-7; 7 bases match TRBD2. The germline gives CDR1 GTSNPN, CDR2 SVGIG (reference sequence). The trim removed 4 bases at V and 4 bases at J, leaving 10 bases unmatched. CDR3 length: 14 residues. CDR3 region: CAWNPLAASYEQYF. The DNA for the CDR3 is TGTGCCTGGAACCCCCTAGCGGCATCGTACGAGCAGTACTTC.

The CDR3 bases are TGCGCCAGCAGCCAAGACAGGGCTCGCGGAAATTCACCCCTCCACTTT. Encoded protein: CASSQDRARGNSPLHF. The chain uses TRBV4-3 and TRBJ1-6, with D possibly being TRBD1 (5 bases). Trimming stripped 0 bases from V and 7 bases from J, with 13 bases between. CDR1 and CDR2 (germline): LGHNA, YSLEER. CDR3 length equals 16 residues.

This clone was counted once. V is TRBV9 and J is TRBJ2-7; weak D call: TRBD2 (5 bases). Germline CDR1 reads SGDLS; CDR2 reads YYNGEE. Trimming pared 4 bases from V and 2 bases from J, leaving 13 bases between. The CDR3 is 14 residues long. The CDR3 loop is CASSPWAEAYEQYF. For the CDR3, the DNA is TGTGCCAGCAGCCCTTGGGCGGAGGCCTACGAGCAGTACTTC. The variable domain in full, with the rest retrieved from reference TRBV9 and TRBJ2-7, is DSGVTQTPKHLITATGQRVTLRCSPRSGDLSVYWYQQSLDQGLQFLIQYYNGEERAKGNILERFSAQQFPDLHSELNLSSLELGDSALYFCASSPWAEAYEQYFGPGTRLTVT.

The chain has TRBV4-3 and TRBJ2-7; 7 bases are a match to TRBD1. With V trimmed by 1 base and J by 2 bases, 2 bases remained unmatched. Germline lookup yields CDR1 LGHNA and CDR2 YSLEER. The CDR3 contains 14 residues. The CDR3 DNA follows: TGCGCCAGCAGCCAAGGGGACAGAACCTACGAGCAGTACTTC. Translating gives CASSQGDRTYEQYF.

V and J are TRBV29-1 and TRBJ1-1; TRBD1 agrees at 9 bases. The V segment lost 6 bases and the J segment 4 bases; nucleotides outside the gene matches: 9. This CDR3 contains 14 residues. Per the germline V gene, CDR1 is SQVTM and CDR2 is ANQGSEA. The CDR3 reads CSVGGQGKGTEAFF. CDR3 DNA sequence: TGCAGCGTGGGTGGACAGGGGAAGGGCACTGAAGCTTTCTTT.